This TCR beta chain appears in the sequencing data of a study of spatial heterogeneity in lung cancer. General study results and limits: The number of expanded tumor alpha and beta chains correlated with mutation number. In tumor T cells, estimated coverage reached around 7% for alpha chains and about 13% for beta chains.

The study tagged each TCR cDNA molecule with a unique molecular identifier. TCRdb redid the calling of the 5' RACE reads with MiXCR, one entry per CDR3 protein. The sample gives around 2,800 distinct CDR3 sequences, around 6.8% of which show up once; around 9.6% is in the top ten. Indicated time point: sample taken at primary tumor resection. A total of approximately 70 untreated early-stage non-small cell lung cancer patients served as donors. The study sequenced unsorted whole RNA from tumor, nontumor lung or frozen PBMC. The germline gives CDR1 MNHNS, CDR2 SASEGT. The trim removed 5 bases at V and 5 bases at J, leaving 7 bases unmatched. The CDR3 loop spans 14 amino acids. In this sample, this clonotype is medium-sized. Its antigen is unidentified.

The sample consisted of lung tumor tissue, taken at surgery. This chain joins TRBV6-1 and TRBJ2-5; 8 bases are shared with TRBD1. The sequence derives from a female donor with early-stage non-small cell lung cancer. The CDR3 sequence: CASSWTGRGETQYF. The CDR3 DNA reads as TGTGCCAGCAGTTGGACAGGGAGAGGGGAGACCCAGTACTTC.